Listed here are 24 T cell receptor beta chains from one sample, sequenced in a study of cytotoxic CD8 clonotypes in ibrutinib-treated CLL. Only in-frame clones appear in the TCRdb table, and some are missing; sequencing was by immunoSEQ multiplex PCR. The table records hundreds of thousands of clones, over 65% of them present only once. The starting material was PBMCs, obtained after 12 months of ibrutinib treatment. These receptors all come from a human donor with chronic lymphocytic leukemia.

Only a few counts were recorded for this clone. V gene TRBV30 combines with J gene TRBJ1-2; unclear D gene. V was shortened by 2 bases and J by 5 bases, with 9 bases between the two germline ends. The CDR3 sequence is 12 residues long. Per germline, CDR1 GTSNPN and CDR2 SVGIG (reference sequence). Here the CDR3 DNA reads TGTGCCTGGAGTATCCAGATATATGGCTACACCTTC. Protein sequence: CAWSIQIYGYTF. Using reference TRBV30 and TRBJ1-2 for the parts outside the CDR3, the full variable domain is SQTIHQWPATLVQPVGSPLSLECTVEGTSNPNLYWYRQAAGRGLQLLFYSVGIGQISSEVPQNLSASRPQDRQFILSSKKLLLSDSGFYLCAWSIQIYGYTFGSGTRLTVV.

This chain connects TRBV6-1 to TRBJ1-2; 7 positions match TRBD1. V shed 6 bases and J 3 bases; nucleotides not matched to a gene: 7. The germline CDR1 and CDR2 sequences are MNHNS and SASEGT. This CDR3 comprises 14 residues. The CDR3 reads CASSIGGRDYGYTF. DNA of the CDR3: TGTGCCAGCAGCATAGGGGGCCGGGACTATGGCTACACCTTC.

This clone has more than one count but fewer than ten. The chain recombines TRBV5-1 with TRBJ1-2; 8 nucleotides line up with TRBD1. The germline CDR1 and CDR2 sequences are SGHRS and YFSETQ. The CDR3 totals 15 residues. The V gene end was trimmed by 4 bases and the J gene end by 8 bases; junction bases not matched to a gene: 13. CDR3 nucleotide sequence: TGCGCCAGCAGCGTGGATGTCCAGGGGGCGGCAGGCTACACCTTC. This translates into CASSVDVQGAAGYTF.

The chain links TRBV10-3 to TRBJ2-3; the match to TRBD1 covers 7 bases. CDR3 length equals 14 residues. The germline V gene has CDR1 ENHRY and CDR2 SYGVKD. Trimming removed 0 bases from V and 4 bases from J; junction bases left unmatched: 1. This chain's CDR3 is CAISESQGADTQYF. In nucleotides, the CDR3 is TGTGCCATCAGTGAGTCGCAGGGGGCAGATACGCAGTATTTT.

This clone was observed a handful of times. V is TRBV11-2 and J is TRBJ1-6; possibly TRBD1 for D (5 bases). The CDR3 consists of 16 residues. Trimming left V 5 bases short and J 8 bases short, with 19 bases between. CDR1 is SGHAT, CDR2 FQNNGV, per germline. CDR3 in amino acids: CASSPRAGREDSPLHF. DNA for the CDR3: TGTGCCAGCAGCCCTAGGGCGGGGCGAGAAGATTCACCCCTCCACTTT.

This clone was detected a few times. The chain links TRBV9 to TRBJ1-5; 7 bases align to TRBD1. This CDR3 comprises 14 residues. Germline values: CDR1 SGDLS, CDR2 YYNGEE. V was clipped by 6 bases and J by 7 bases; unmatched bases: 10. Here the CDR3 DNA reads TGTGCCAGCAATGGGGACAGCCCTCTCCAGCCCCAGCATTTT. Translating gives CASNGDSPLQPQHF.

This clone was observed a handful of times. CDR3 DNA: TGTGCCATCGGGGGAGGGCGCAACTATGGCTACACCTTC. It codes for CAIGGGRNYGYTF. V gene TRBV5-4 combines with J gene TRBJ1-2; D is perhaps TRBD1 (5 bases). The CDR3 length is 13 residues. Trimming pared 9 bases from V and 2 bases from J, leaving 14 bases between. Germline lookup yields CDR1 SGHNT and CDR2 YYREEE (reference sequence).

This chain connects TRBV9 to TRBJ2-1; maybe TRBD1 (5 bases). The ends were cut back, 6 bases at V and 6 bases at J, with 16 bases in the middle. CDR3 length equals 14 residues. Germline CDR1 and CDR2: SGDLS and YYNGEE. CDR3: CASNQGLGSNEQFF. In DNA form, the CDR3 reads TGTGCCAGCAACCAGGGCCTAGGGTCCAATGAGCAGTTCTTC.

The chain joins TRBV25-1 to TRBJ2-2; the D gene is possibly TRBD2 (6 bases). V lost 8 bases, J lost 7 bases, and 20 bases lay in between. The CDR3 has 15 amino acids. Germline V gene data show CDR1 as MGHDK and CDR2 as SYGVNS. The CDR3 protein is CASGGWGRGDGELFF. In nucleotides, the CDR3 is TGTGCCAGCGGGGGATGGGGACGCGGGGACGGGGAGCTGTTTTTT.

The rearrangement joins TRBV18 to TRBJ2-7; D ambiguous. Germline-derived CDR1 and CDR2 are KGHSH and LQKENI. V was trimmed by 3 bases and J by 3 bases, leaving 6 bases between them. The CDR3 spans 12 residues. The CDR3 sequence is CASSPTSYEQYF. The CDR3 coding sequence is TGTGCCAGCTCACCGACCAGCTACGAGCAGTACTTC.

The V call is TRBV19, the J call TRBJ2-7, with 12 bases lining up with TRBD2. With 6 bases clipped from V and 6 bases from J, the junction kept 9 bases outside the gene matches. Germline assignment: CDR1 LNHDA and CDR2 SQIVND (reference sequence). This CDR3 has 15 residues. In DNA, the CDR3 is TGTGCCAGTAGCCCCCATCTAGCGGGAGGGCGCGAGCAGTACTTC. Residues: CASSPHLAGGREQYF.

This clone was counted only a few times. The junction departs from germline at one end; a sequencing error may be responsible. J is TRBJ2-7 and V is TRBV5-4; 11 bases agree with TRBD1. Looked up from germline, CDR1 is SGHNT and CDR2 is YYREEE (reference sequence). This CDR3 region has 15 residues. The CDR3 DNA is TGTGCCAGCAGTTCCGAGGACAGGGGGCTTACTCACAGGCACTTC. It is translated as CASSSEDRGLTHRHF.

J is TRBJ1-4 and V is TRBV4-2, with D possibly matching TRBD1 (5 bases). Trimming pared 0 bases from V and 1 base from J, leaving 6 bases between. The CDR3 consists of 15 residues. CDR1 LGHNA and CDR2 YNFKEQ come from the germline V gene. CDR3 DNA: TGTGCCAGCAGCCAAGATAGGGGAACTAATGAAAAACTGTTTTTT. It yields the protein CASSQDRGTNEKLFF.

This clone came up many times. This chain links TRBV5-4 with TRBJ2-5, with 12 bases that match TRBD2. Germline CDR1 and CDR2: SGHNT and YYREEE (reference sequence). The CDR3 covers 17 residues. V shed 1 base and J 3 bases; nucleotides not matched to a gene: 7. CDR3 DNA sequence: TGTGCCAGCAGCTTGAGGGGGTCTAGCGGGAGGGAAGAGACCCAGTACTTC. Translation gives CASSLRGSSGREETQYF.

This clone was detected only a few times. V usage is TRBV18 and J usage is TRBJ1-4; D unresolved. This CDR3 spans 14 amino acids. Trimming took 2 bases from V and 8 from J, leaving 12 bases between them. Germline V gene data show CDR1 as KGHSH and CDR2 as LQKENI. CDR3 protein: CASSPRTFGEKLFF. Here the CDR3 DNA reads TGTGCCAGCTCACCAAGGACCTTTGGGGAAAAACTGTTTTTT.

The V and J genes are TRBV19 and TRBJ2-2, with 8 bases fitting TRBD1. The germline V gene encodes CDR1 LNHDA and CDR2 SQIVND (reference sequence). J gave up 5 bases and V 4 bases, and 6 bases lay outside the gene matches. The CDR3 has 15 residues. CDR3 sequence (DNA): TGTGCCAGTAGTAGCCAGGGGGCTAGGACCGGGGAGCTGTTTTTT. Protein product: CASSSQGARTGELFF.

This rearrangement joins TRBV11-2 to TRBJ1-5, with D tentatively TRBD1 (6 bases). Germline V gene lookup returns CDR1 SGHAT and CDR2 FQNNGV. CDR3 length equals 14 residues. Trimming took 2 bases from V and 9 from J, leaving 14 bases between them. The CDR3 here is CASSLSGTPSPQHF. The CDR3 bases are TGTGCCAGCAGCTTAAGTGGGACACCTTCGCCCCAGCATTTT. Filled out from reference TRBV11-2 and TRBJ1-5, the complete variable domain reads EAGVAQSPRYKIIEKRQSVAFWCNPISGHATLYWYQQILGQGPKLLIQFQNNGVVDDSQLPKDRFSAERLKGVDSTLKIQPAKLEDSAVYLCASSLSGTPSPQHFGDGTRLSIL.

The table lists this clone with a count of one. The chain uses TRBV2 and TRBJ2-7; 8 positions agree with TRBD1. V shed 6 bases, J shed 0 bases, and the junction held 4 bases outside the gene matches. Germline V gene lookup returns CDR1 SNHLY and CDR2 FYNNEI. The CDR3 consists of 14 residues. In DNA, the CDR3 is TGTGCCAGCAGGGGACAGGTGAGCTCCTACGAGCAGTACTTC. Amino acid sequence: CASRGQVSSYEQYF.

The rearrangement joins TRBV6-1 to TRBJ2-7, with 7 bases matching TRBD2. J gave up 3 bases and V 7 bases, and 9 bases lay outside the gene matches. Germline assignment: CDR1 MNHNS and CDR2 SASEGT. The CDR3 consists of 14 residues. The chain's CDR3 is CASIGGVPYYEQYF. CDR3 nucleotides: TGTGCCAGCATTGGGGGGGTCCCCTACTACGAGCAGTACTTC.

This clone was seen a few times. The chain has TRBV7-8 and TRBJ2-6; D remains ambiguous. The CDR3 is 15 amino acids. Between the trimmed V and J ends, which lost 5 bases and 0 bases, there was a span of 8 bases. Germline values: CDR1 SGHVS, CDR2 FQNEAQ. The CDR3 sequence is CASSTSPSGANVLTF. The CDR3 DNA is TGTGCCAGCAGCACGAGTCCCTCTGGGGCCAACGTCCTGACTTTC.

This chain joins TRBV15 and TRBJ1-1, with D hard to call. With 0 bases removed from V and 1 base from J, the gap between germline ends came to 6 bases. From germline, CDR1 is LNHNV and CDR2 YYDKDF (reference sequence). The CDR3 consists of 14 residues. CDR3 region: CATSRDLQNTEAFF. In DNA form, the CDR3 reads TGTGCCACCAGCAGAGATTTGCAGAACACTGAAGCTTTCTTT.

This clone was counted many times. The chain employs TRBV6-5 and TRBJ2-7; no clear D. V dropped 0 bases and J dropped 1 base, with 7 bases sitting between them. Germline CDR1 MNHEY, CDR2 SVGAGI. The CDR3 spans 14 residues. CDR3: CASSYSSGSYEQYF. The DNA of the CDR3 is TGTGCCAGCAGTTACTCGTCTGGATCCTACGAGCAGTACTTC.

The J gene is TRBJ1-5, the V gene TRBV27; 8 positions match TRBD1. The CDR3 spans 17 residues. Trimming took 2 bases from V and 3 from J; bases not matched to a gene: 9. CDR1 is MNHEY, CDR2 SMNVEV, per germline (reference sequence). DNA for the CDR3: TGTGCCAGCAGTTTAAGACCAGGGGGCAATACCAATCAGCCCCAGCATTTT. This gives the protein CASSLRPGGNTNQPQHF.

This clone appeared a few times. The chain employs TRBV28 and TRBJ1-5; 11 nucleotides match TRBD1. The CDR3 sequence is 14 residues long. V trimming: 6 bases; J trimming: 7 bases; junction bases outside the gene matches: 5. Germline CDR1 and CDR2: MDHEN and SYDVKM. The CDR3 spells CASRRGTGGQPQHF. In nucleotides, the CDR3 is TGTGCCAGCAGGCGAGGGACAGGGGGACAGCCCCAGCATTTT.